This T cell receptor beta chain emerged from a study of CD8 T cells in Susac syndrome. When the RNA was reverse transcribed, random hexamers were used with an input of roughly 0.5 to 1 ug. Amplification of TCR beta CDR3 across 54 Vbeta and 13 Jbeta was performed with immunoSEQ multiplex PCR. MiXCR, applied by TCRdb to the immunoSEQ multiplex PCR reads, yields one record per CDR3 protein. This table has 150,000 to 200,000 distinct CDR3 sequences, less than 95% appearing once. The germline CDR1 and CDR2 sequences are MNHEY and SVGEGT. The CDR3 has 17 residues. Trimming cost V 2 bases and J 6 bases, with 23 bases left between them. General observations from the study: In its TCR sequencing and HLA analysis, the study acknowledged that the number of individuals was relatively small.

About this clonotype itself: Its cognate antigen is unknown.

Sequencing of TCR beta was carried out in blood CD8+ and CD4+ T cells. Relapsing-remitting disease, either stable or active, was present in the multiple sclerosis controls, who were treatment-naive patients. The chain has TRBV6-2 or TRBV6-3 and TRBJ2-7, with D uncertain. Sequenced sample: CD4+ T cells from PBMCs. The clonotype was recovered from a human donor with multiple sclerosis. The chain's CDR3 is CASSYKPPPQTYSEQYF. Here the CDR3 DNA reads TGTGCCAGCAGTTACAAACCTCCTCCGCAGACCTACAGCGAGCAGTACTTC.